This T cell receptor beta chain stems from a study of CD8 T cells in Susac syndrome. The study, taken as a whole, reports: Regarding the TCR sequencing and HLA analysis, the study admitted that a relatively small number of individuals were involved.

Random hexamers were used to reverse transcribe an amount of about 0.5 to 1 ug RNA. TCRdb redid the calling of the immunoSEQ multiplex PCR reads with MiXCR, one entry per CDR3 protein. The table records about 69,000 distinct CDR3 sequences, around nine tenths of them present only once. CDR1 is SGHNT and CDR2 is YYREEE in the germline V gene (reference sequence). The CDR3 has 13 amino acids. V lost 2 bases and J lost 6, with 8 bases in between. In regard to this clonotype: Its antigen is undetermined.

It was treatment-naive patients with stable or active relapsing-remitting disease who made up the multiple sclerosis controls. Sample: CD8+ T cells from PBMCs. J is TRBJ2-2 and V is TRBV5-4; TRBD1 is a possible D gene (5 bases). The sequence was obtained from a human donor with multiple sclerosis. CDR3 in DNA: TGTGCCAGCAGCTTCCAGGGCGCCGGGGAGCTGTTTTTT. Its translation is CASSFQGAGELFF.